Following are 32 T cell receptor beta chains from one sample sequenced in a study of T-cell memory formation after mild COVID-19. TCRdb reprocessed the 5' RACE reads with MiXCR, giving one entry per CDR3 protein. The sample yields under 250,000 distinct CDR3 sequences, about 10% seen once. Sequenced sample: PBMCs or a T cell subset sorted from them (not recorded which). These TCRs come from a young man who had mild COVID-19 (a few samples of this study predate the infection). Cell type and time point are not known.

This clonotype turned up a few times. The chain joins TRBV4-2 to TRBJ1-5, with TRBD1 matching over 7 bases. The CDR3 is 18 amino acids. In germline, CDR1 is LGHNA, CDR2 YNFKEQ. Trimming cost V 0 bases and J 2 bases; bases outside gene matches: 10. The CDR3 sequence: CASSQDPGRGYGNQPQHF. CDR3 nucleotide sequence: TGTGCCAGCAGCCAAGATCCCGGCAGGGGGTACGGCAATCAGCCCCAGCATTTT.

This clonotype was seen a few times. The chain joins TRBV12-3 or TRBV12-4 to TRBJ2-4; D remains unclear. Trimming took off 8 bases at V and 8 bases at J, with 10 bases between the two ends. The CDR3 runs to 11 residues. CDR3 nucleotide sequence: TGTGCCAGCTCCTCTCTGTACATTCAGTACTTC. Amino acid sequence: CASSSLYIQYF.

The sample holds a few counts of this clonotype. This chain joins TRBV4-1 and TRBJ1-6; tentative D call: TRBD1 (6 bases). The CDR3 extends over 16 amino acids. Germline loops: CDR1 MGHRA, CDR2 YSYEKL. The ends were cut back, 4 bases at V and 0 bases at J, with 10 bases in the middle. The chain's CDR3 is CASSPPRGSYNSPLHF. The CDR3 DNA follows: TGCGCCAGCAGCCCCCCCAGGGGCTCCTATAATTCACCCCTCCACTTT.

This sequence joins TRBV10-3 and TRBJ2-3, with D unresolved. Germline CDR1 is ENHRY and CDR2 is SYGVKD. The CDR3 consists of 14 residues. Trimming left V 8 bases short and J 2 bases short, with 14 bases between. CDR3 sequence reads: CAIGKGGSTDTQYF. The CDR3 DNA reads as TGTGCCATCGGAAAGGGCGGATCCACAGATACGCAGTATTTT.

The V gene is TRBV19, the J gene TRBJ2-2; D is uncertain. The CDR3 is 15 amino acids. CDR1 and CDR2 from the germline V gene are LNHDA and SQIVND (reference sequence). Trimming shortened V by 4 bases and J by 6 bases, and 15 bases separated the two germline ends. The CDR3 here is CASSRSTTDPGELFF. CDR3 bases: TGTGCCAGTAGTAGGAGCACTACTGATCCCGGGGAGCTGTTTTTT.

J is TRBJ2-1 and V is TRBV9, with D hard to call. Per the germline V gene, CDR1 is SGDLS and CDR2 is YYNGEE. The CDR3 spans 14 residues. The V end was cut by 1 base, the J end by 3 bases, with 8 bases between. CDR3 bases: TGTGCCAGCAGCGTAAGGCCGAACTACAATGAGCAGTTCTTC. The encoded protein is CASSVRPNYNEQFF.

The V gene is TRBV11-2, the J gene TRBJ2-1; D may be TRBD1 (5 bases). This CDR3 comprises 13 residues. Trimming cost V 5 bases and J 13 bases, with 18 bases left between them. Germline values: CDR1 SGHAT, CDR2 FQNNGV. CDR3 loop: CASSQIRERGQFF. CDR3 DNA sequence: TGTGCCAGCAGCCAGATTAGGGAAAGGGGACAGTTCTTC.

The chain is built from TRBV5-1 and TRBJ1-5, with TRBD1 as a possible D gene (6 bases). V lost 0 bases, J lost 3 bases, and 7 bases lay in between. The germline CDR1 and CDR2 sequences are SGHRS and YFSETQ. The CDR3 is made up of 14 amino acids. The CDR3 DNA sequence: TGCGCCAGCAGCTTGGGGGACACCAATCAGCCCCAGCATTTT. It yields the protein CASSLGDTNQPQHF.

This clonotype was observed a few times. CDR3 sequence reads: CASSITGTGEAFF. The DNA of the CDR3 is TGTGCCAGCAGCATAACCGGGACAGGGGAAGCTTTCTTT. This rearrangement joins TRBV3-1 to TRBJ1-1; 9 bases map to TRBD1. CDR3 length equals 13 residues. Germline trimming cut 5 bases from V and 8 bases from J; bases unmatched to any gene: 6. Per germline, CDR1 LGHDT and CDR2 YNNKEL (reference sequence). Together with reference TRBV3-1 and TRBJ1-1, the CDR3 gives the full variable domain: DTAVSQTPKYLVTQMGNDKSIKCEQNLGHDTMYWYKQDSKKFLKIMFSYNNKELIINETVPNRFSPKSPDKAHLNLHINSLELGDSAVYFCASSITGTGEAFFGQGTRLTVV.

V gene TRBV27 combines with J gene TRBJ2-7; 12 bases are a match to TRBD2. Germline V gene lookup returns CDR1 MNHEY and CDR2 SMNVEV (reference sequence). CDR3 size: 16 residues. CDR3: CASSPRGLAGPYKQYV. The DNA of the CDR3 is TGTGCCAGCAGTCCGCGGGGACTAGCGGGCCCCTACAAGCAGTACGTC.

Ten or more counts support this clonotype. V usage is TRBV12-3 or TRBV12-4 and J usage is TRBJ2-7, with TRBD1 matching 9 bases. The CDR3 covers 13 residues. The V gene end was trimmed by 7 bases and the J gene end by 12 bases; junction bases not matched to a gene: 13. Here the CDR3 reads CASTPGQGEIAYF. CDR3 coding DNA: TGTGCCAGCACGCCGGGACAGGGAGAGATTGCGTACTTC.

This clonotype was seen many times. The V call is TRBV6-2 or TRBV6-3, the J call TRBJ2-1, with 11 positions matching TRBD2. The CDR3 sequence is 16 residues long. J was trimmed by 1 base and V by 6 bases; bases with no gene match: 5. Per the germline V gene, CDR1 is MNHEY and CDR2 is SVGEGT. The CDR3 DNA follows: TGTGCCAGCAGCTTGCTAGCGGGGGGTTCCTACAATGAGCAGTTCTTC. Translated, it gives CASSLLAGGSYNEQFF.

The table lists this clonotype with a few counts. CDR3 nucleotide sequence: TGCAGTGCTTACAGCTATAATTCACCCCTCCACTTT. Encoded protein: CSAYSYNSPLHF. This sequence joins TRBV20-1 and TRBJ1-6; D is uncertain. In germline, CDR1 is DFQATT, CDR2 SNEGSKA (reference sequence). This CDR3 is built from 12 residues. V was cut by 5 bases and J by 3 bases, with 5 bases left in between.

This clonotype was detected a few times. The chain recombines TRBV11-2 with TRBJ2-5; TRBD2 might be the D (7 bases). The germline CDR1 and CDR2 sequences are SGHAT and FQNNGV. There are 15 residues in the CDR3. The ends were cut back, 1 base at V and 5 bases at J, with 14 bases in the middle. The CDR3 nucleotides are TGTGCCAGCAGCTTAGGGGTGGGGGGGCCGGAGACCCAGTACTTC. This sequence encodes CASSLGVGGPETQYF.

Only a few counts were recorded for this clonotype. The chain employs TRBV10-3 and TRBJ1-5, with 10 positions matching TRBD1. The length of the CDR3 is 17 residues. The ends lost 2 bases at V and 2 bases at J; junction bases unmatched: 6. Germline CDR1 ENHRY, CDR2 SYGVKD. CDR3 coding DNA: TGTGCCATCAGTGAGACCCGGGACAGGGGTGGCAATCAGCCCCAGCATTTT. This gives the protein CAISETRDRGGNQPQHF.

This clonotype came up a few times. The rearrangement joins TRBV20-1 to TRBJ2-7, with 14 bases that match TRBD2. The junction had 7 bases not matched to a gene; V was cut back by 5 bases and J by 7 bases. CDR3 length equals 14 residues. From germline, CDR1 is DFQATT and CDR2 SNEGSKA (reference sequence). DNA of the CDR3: TGCAGTGCTTCGACTAGCGGGGGGGCAATGGAGCAGTACTTC. Protein sequence: CSASTSGGAMEQYF.

This clonotype occurred many times. The V call is TRBV7-2, the J call TRBJ2-5; no firm D call. V was shortened by 3 bases and J by 2 bases, with 7 bases between the two germline ends. The length of the CDR3 is 13 residues. CDR1 SGHTA and CDR2 FQGNSA come from the germline V gene. This chain's CDR3 is CASSLGYQETQYF. CDR3 sequence (DNA): TGTGCCAGCAGCTTGGGTTATCAAGAGACCCAGTACTTC.

CDR3 coding DNA: TGTGCCAGCGGCCACGGGACAGGACTTTACGAGCAGTACTTC. Translated, it gives CASGHGTGLYEQYF. This chain connects TRBV12-3 or TRBV12-4 to TRBJ2-7; 8 bases agree with TRBD1. The trim removed 8 bases at V and 4 bases at J, leaving 10 bases unmatched. CDR3 length: 14 residues.

The rearrangement links TRBV29-1 to TRBJ1-1; no clear D gene. Trimming stripped 0 bases from V and 3 bases from J, with 17 bases between. Germline CDR1 and CDR2: SQVTM and ANQGSEA. CDR3 size: 16 residues. The CDR3 DNA follows: TGCAGCGTTGAAGATCTTAACAGACGGCCACACACTGAAGCTTTCTTT. This codes for CSVEDLNRRPHTEAFF.

V and J are TRBV28 and TRBJ1-6, with D possibly matching TRBD1 (5 bases). The length of the CDR3 is 12 residues. CDR1 MDHEN and CDR2 SYDVKM come from the germline V gene. V dropped 5 bases and J dropped 11 bases, with 10 bases sitting between them. The CDR3 loop reads CASSLPGPPLHF. The CDR3 DNA follows: TGTGCCAGCAGTCTCCCGGGGCCACCCCTCCACTTT. The whole variable domain, remainder taken from reference TRBV28 and TRBJ1-6, is DVKVTQSSRYLVKRTGEKVFLECVQDMDHENMFWYRQDPGLGLRLIYFSYDVKMKEKGDIPEGYSVSREKKERFSLILESASTNQTSMYLCASSLPGPPLHFGNGTRLTVT.

This clonotype was observed a few times. This rearrangement joins TRBV6-5 to TRBJ2-7; TRBD2 might be the D (7 bases). Germline-derived CDR1 and CDR2 are MNHEY and SVGAGI. V was pared by 7 bases and J by 1 base, with 17 bases between. This CDR3 contains 15 residues. CDR3 DNA sequence: TGTGCCAGCACCCAAAGGGGGGGAGGATCCTACGAGCAGTACTTC. Translating gives CASTQRGGGSYEQYF.

This clonotype was detected ten times or more. The J gene is TRBJ2-7, the V gene TRBV7-2; D possibly uses TRBD1 or TRBD2 (6 bases each). Trimming pared 3 bases from V and 0 bases from J, leaving 12 bases between. The CDR3 is 15 amino acids. Germline loops: CDR1 SGHTA, CDR2 FQGNSA. CDR3 DNA sequence: TGTGCCAGCAGCTTGGGTGGGGGGCGCTCCTACGAGCAGTACTTC. It is translated as CASSLGGGRSYEQYF.

This clonotype was detected only a few times. This chain connects TRBV28 to TRBJ2-1, with TRBD2 matching 8 bases. With 4 bases clipped from V and 10 bases from J, the junction kept 9 bases outside the gene matches. This CDR3 is 14 amino acids long. Germline V gene data show CDR1 as MDHEN and CDR2 as SYDVKM. The CDR3 spells CASSSSGSTWEQFF. Written as DNA, the CDR3 is TGTGCCAGCAGTTCTAGCGGGTCTACCTGGGAGCAGTTCTTC.

This clonotype was counted between two and nine times. The V gene is TRBV28, the J gene TRBJ2-7, with a possible D match to TRBD1 (5 bases). This CDR3 has 14 residues. The ends were cut back, 5 bases at V and 0 bases at J, with 11 bases in the middle. From germline, CDR1 is MDHEN and CDR2 SYDVKM. In DNA, the CDR3 is TGTGCCAGCAGTGAGGACATAAGCTCCTACGAGCAGTACGTC. Amino acids: CASSEDISSYEQYV.

This clonotype was observed at least ten times. J is TRBJ2-3 and V is TRBV4-3; no clear D. CDR3 length: 15 residues. CDR1 LGHNA and CDR2 YSLEER come from the germline V gene. V gave up 3 bases and J gave up 0 bases, with 10 bases separating them. The CDR3 reads CASSQYFTSTDTQYF. In DNA, the CDR3 is TGCGCCAGCAGCCAGTATTTTACTAGCACAGATACGCAGTATTTT.

This clonotype was detected only a few times. The chain is built from TRBV6-6 and TRBJ2-1; D unresolved. This CDR3 contains 13 residues. Germline V gene sequence: CDR1 MNHNY, CDR2 SVGAGI (reference sequence). Trimming took 6 bases from V and 4 from J, leaving 10 bases between them. In nucleotides, the CDR3 is TGTGCCAGCAGCCCCGGACCTTACAATGAGCAGTTCTTC. Protein: CASSPGPYNEQFF.

This clonotype was counted only a few times. J is TRBJ2-3 and V is TRBV5-6, with D unresolved. The CDR3 has 13 residues. Trimming cost V 5 bases and J 6 bases, with 13 bases left between them. Germline V gene sequence: CDR1 SGHDT, CDR2 YYEEEE. CDR3 in amino acids: CASSQISEDTQYF. The CDR3 DNA reads as TGTGCCAGCAGTCAAATTAGTGAGGATACGCAGTATTTT.

The chain has TRBV15 and TRBJ1-1; D is unresolved. Germline V gene data show CDR1 as LNHNV and CDR2 as YYDKDF (reference sequence). CDR3 length: 14 residues. V gave up 0 bases and J gave up 1 base, with 6 bases separating them. The CDR3 region is CATSRDSWNTEAFF. In nucleotides, the CDR3 is TGTGCCACCAGCAGAGATAGTTGGAACACTGAAGCTTTCTTT.

This clonotype was observed a handful of times. The rearrangement uses TRBV6-2 or TRBV6-3 and TRBJ2-3; maybe TRBD2 (6 bases). The germline V and J ends were trimmed by 6 bases and 3 bases, with 13 bases remaining between them. The CDR3 runs 14 residues. Germline loops: CDR1 MNHEY, CDR2 SVGEGT. CDR3 sequence reads: CASRRGGETDTQYF. For the CDR3, the DNA is TGTGCCAGCAGACGCGGCGGGGAAACAGATACGCAGTATTTT.

This clonotype was seen ten or more times. The gene calls are TRBV7-3 and TRBJ2-3; D is unclear. The CDR3 is made up of 14 amino acids. V lost 2 bases and J lost 2, with 8 bases in between. Germline CDR1 reads SGHTA; CDR2 reads FQGTGA. This CDR3 is CASSLSGFTDTQYF. The DNA of the CDR3 is TGTGCCAGCAGCTTATCCGGATTCACAGATACGCAGTATTTT.

J is TRBJ1-2 and V is TRBV7-9; D is ambiguous. In germline, CDR1 is SEHNR, CDR2 FQNEAQ (reference sequence). V lost 7 bases and J 5 bases, leaving 20 bases between the germline ends. The CDR3 extends over 15 amino acids. The CDR3 region has the DNA TGTGCCAGCACTCGAATTGGGGAAAGTGGATATGGCTACACCTTC. Encoded protein: CASTRIGESGYGYTF.

This clonotype was detected only a few times. The V gene is TRBV24-1, the J gene TRBJ1-5, with a tentative D call TRBD1 (5 bases). Germline loops: CDR1 KGHDR, CDR2 SFDVKD. Trimming stripped 4 bases from V and 15 bases from J, with 15 bases between. This CDR3 region has 12 residues. The CDR3 loop reads CATSDNRDRRHF. Here the CDR3 DNA reads TGTGCCACCAGTGACAACCGGGACCGGCGGCATTTT.